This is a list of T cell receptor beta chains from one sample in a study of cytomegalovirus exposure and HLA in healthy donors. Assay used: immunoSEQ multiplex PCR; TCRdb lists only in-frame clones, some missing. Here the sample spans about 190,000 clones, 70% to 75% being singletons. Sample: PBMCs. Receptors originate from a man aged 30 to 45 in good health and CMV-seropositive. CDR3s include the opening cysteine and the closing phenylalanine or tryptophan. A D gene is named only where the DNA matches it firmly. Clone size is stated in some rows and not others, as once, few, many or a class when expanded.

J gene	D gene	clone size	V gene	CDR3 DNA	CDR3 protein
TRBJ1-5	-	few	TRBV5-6	TGTGCCAGCAGCTTGGTAGGGGGCAATCAGCCCCAGCATTTT	CASSLVGGNQPQHF
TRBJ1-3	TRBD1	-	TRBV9	TGTGCCAGCAGCGTGGGACAGGGGGTCCACACCATATATTTT	CASSVGQGVHTIYF
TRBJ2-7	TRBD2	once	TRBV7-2	TGTGCCAGCAGCCTACTAGCGGGAGGGCCAGGCTACGAGCAGTACTTC	CASSLLAGGPGYEQYF
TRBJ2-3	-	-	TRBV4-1	TGCGCCAGCAGCCAAGGACCTAGCGCCTCAGATACGCAGTATTTT	CASSQGPSASDTQYF
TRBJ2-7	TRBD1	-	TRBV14	TGTGCCAGCAGCCGGGGGACAGGGGGTTACGAGCAGTACTTC	CASSRGTGGYEQYF
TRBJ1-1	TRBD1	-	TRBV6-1	TGTGCCAGCAGTCCGACAGGGGGTAGCACTGAAGCTTTCTTT	CASSPTGGSTEAFF
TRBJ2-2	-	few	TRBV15	TGTGCCACCAGCAGATCGAGCGGACTCTACACCGGGGAGCTGTTTTTT	CATSRSSGLYTGELFF
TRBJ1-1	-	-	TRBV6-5	TGTGCCAGCAGTTACAGCGCCTTGACTGAAGCTTTCTTT	CASSYSALTEAFF
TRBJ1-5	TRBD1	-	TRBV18	TGTGCCAGCTCACCCCCCGGGACAGGGGATCAGCCCCAGCATTTT	CASSPPGTGDQPQHF
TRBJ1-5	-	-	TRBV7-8	TGTGCCAGCAGCATACTGTTGAATCAGCCCCAGCATTTT	CASSILLNQPQHF
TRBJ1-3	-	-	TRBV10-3	TGTGCCGGCGGGACGGAGAACTCTGGAAACACCATATATTTT	CAGGTENSGNTIYF